Listed below are T cell receptor beta chains from one sample, sequenced in a study of Ad26.COV2.S vaccination and SARS-CoV-2 variants. Sequencing used immunoSEQ multiplex PCR; TCRdb keeps in-frame clones, though not all of them. Among about 440,000 clones, about 90% were seen once, and the ten largest hold roughly 4.3%. The input for sequencing was peripheral blood, taken in a trial of Ad26.COV2.S vaccine versus placebo. Receptor source: a person between 18 and 59 years old who received the Ad26.COV2.S COVID-19 vaccine or a placebo. CDR3s include the opening cysteine and the closing phenylalanine or tryptophan. Each record gives: clone size, J gene, CDR3 length, V gene, D gene, CDR3 DNA, CDR3 protein. D genes are given only for firm matches. Not all rows give a size; the values are once, few, many and, for expanded clones, a class.

clone_size: NA; j_call: TRBJ2-7; cdr3_length: 12; v_call: TRBV6-5; d_call: TRBD2; cdr3_nt: TGTGCCGGGGGGCTAGCGGGAGGGGAGCAGTACTTC; cdr3_aa: CAGGLAGGEQYF
clone_size: NA; j_call: TRBJ2-3; cdr3_length: 16; v_call: TRBV28; d_call: TRBD2; cdr3_nt: TGTGCCAGCAGTTTATGGCTAGCGGGAGCAGGAGATACGCAGTATTTT; cdr3_aa: CASSLWLAGAGDTQYF
clone_size: NA; j_call: TRBJ2-6; cdr3_length: 18; v_call: TRBV7-2; d_call: TRBD1; cdr3_nt: TGTGCCAGCAGCTTAGCAGGGGGCGTAAGCCCTGGGGCCAACGTCCTGACTTTC; cdr3_aa: CASSLAGGVSPGANVLTF
clone_size: NA; j_call: TRBJ2-7; cdr3_length: 13; v_call: TRBV14; d_call: NA; cdr3_nt: TGTGCCAGCAGCTTTCGACGGTTCTACGAGCAGTACTTC; cdr3_aa: CASSFRRFYEQYF
clone_size: NA; j_call: TRBJ1-2; cdr3_length: 13; v_call: TRBV9; d_call: NA; cdr3_nt: TGTGCCAGCAACCAGGGCTCTGACTATGGCTACACCTTC; cdr3_aa: CASNQGSDYGYTF
clone_size: NA; j_call: TRBJ2-5; cdr3_length: 14; v_call: TRBV28; d_call: NA; cdr3_nt: TGTGCCAGCAGTCCTGGGACCCCTCCTTGGACCCAGTACTTC; cdr3_aa: CASSPGTPPWTQYF
clone_size: few; j_call: TRBJ1-1; cdr3_length: 13; v_call: TRBV5-1; d_call: NA; cdr3_nt: TGCGCCAGCAGCTTGGGGGCGGAAGCTGAAGCTTTCTTT; cdr3_aa: CASSLGAEAEAFF
clone_size: NA; j_call: TRBJ2-7; cdr3_length: 11; v_call: TRBV20-1; d_call: NA; cdr3_nt: TGCAGTGCTAAGGACAAATACGAGCAGTACTTC; cdr3_aa: CSAKDKYEQYF
clone_size: NA; j_call: TRBJ2-2; cdr3_length: 17; v_call: TRBV18; d_call: NA; cdr3_nt: TGTGCCAGCTCACAAGTAGCGAACCCCTTGATACCCGGGGAGCTGTTTTTT; cdr3_aa: CASSQVANPLIPGELFF
clone_size: NA; j_call: TRBJ2-6; cdr3_length: 18; v_call: TRBV5-5; d_call: NA; cdr3_nt: TGTGCCAGCAGCCACATTACAGGAGCCTCCCCTGGGGCCAACGTCCTGACTTTC; cdr3_aa: CASSHITGASPGANVLTF
clone_size: NA; j_call: TRBJ1-5; cdr3_length: 15; v_call: TRBV19; d_call: NA; cdr3_nt: TGTGCCAGTAGTATAGTGGGGTCGCGCAATCAGCCCCAGCATTTT; cdr3_aa: CASSIVGSRNQPQHF
clone_size: NA; j_call: TRBJ2-1; cdr3_length: 13; v_call: TRBV7-2; d_call: NA; cdr3_nt: TGTGCCAGCAGCCAACCCCAGTACAATGAGCAGTTCTTC; cdr3_aa: CASSQPQYNEQFF
clone_size: NA; j_call: TRBJ2-5; cdr3_length: 13; v_call: TRBV12-3/TRBV12-4; d_call: NA; cdr3_nt: TGTGCCAGCAGTTTATCGGTACAAGAGACCCAGTACTTC; cdr3_aa: CASSLSVQETQYF
clone_size: NA; j_call: TRBJ2-7; cdr3_length: 12; v_call: TRBV9; d_call: NA; cdr3_nt: TGTGCCAGCAGTTCCTACAAGGGGGAGCAGTACTTC; cdr3_aa: CASSSYKGEQYF
clone_size: NA; j_call: TRBJ2-1; cdr3_length: 17; v_call: TRBV7-8; d_call: TRBD1; cdr3_nt: TGTGCCAGCAGCTTAGAGACAGGGAGCTACTCCTACAATGAGCAGTTCTTC; cdr3_aa: CASSLETGSYSYNEQFF
clone_size: NA; j_call: TRBJ2-5; cdr3_length: 16; v_call: TRBV4-3; d_call: TRBD1; cdr3_nt: TGCGCCAGCAGCCAAGGGACGGACAGGGAGCAAGAGGCCCAGTACTTC; cdr3_aa: CASSQGTDREQEAQYF
clone_size: NA; j_call: TRBJ2-5; cdr3_length: 15; v_call: TRBV2; d_call: NA; cdr3_nt: TGTGCCAGCAGTCGCGTCAGCGGAGCTCCGGAGACCCAGTACTTC; cdr3_aa: CASSRVSGAPETQYF
clone_size: NA; j_call: TRBJ2-3; cdr3_length: 17; v_call: TRBV3-1/TRBV3-2; d_call: TRBD1; cdr3_nt: TGTGCCAGCAGGTCTGCCCCGGGACAGGGGGACGCAGATACGCAGTATTTT; cdr3_aa: CASRSAPGQGDADTQYF
clone_size: NA; j_call: TRBJ2-1; cdr3_length: 15; v_call: TRBV11-2; d_call: NA; cdr3_nt: TGTGCCAGCAGGGACCTCCGGGGGGCGGGCAATGAGCAGTTCTTC; cdr3_aa: CASRDLRGAGNEQFF
clone_size: NA; j_call: TRBJ2-1; cdr3_length: 14; v_call: TRBV11-1; d_call: TRBD2; cdr3_nt: TGTGCCAGCAGCTTACGGGGGGGGTTCGGTGAGCAGTTCTTC; cdr3_aa: CASSLRGGFGEQFF